A single count supports the clone carrying this TCR beta chain. The sample contains more than one DNA sequence encoding this CDR3. V lost 6 bases, J lost 5 bases, and 4 bases lay in between. The CDR3 extends over 11 amino acids. This entry is derived from a study of control samples from healthy donors and cancer patients. This table comes from immunoSEQ multiplex PCR, and its TCRdb copy is limited to in-frame clones, with some not included. The table has 100,000 to 150,000 clones, approximately 90% seen once. The sequenced material came from blood. V usage is TRBV12-3 or TRBV12-4 and J usage is TRBJ1-4; D is ambiguous. The clonotype originates from a man aged 18-30 years in good health. CDR3 coding DNA: TGTGCCAGCAGCCAGAATGAAAAACTGTTTTTT. It translates to CASSQNEKLFF.